One sample yielded the 32 T cell receptor beta chains listed below, sequenced in a study of T cell repertoires in cytomegalovirus infection. TCRdb recomputed calls from the reads with MiXCR, one row per CDR3 protein. Found here are more than 150,000 distinct CDR3 sequences, about 25% of them singletons; the top ten hold over 9.5%. The specimen sequenced was PBMCs. The receptor source for this set is a human donor in good health (CMV status not recorded). Some clones in this sample may be carry-over from other donors' samples.

This clonotype was counted a few times. This sequence joins TRBV6-5 and TRBJ2-2; a possible D gene is TRBD2 (6 bases). V was clipped by 4 bases and J by 2 bases, with 11 bases between them. The CDR3 totals 15 residues. Germline CDR1 reads MNHEY; CDR2 reads SVGAGI. In nucleotides, the CDR3 is TGTGCCAGCAGTTTAGCGGAGATAAACACCGGGGAGCTGTTTTTT. Its protein is CASSLAEINTGELFF.

In this sample, this clonotype turned up a few times. The V call is TRBV20-1, the J call TRBJ2-2, with TRBD1 matching 9 bases. The ends lost 6 bases at V and 6 bases at J; junction bases unmatched: 8. The germline V gene has CDR1 DFQATT and CDR2 SNEGSKA (reference sequence). This CDR3 region has 14 residues. In DNA, the CDR3 is TGCAGTGCATGGGGACAGGGAAATGCCGGGGAGCTGTTTTTT. It specifies CSAWGQGNAGELFF.

This clonotype showed up many times. V is TRBV12-3 or TRBV12-4 and J is TRBJ1-6, with D maybe TRBD1 (5 bases). This CDR3 has 13 residues. V lost 6 bases and J 10 bases, leaving 13 bases between the germline ends. CDR3 sequence reads: CASRSAGQSPLHF. CDR3 DNA sequence: TGTGCCAGCAGGTCGGCAGGGCAATCACCCCTCCACTTT.

This clonotype occurred many times. V gene TRBV15 combines with J gene TRBJ1-1; D uncertain. The CDR3 has 15 residues. Per the germline V gene, CDR1 is LNHNV and CDR2 is YYDKDF (reference sequence). V lost 1 base to trimming and J lost 5 bases, with 14 bases between them. The CDR3 DNA follows: TGTGCCACCAGCAGAGCATTCGGAACTAGGACTGAAGCTTTCTTT. This codes for CATSRAFGTRTEAFF. Together with reference TRBV15 and TRBJ1-1, the CDR3 gives the full variable domain: DAMVIQNPRYQVTQFGKPVTLSCSQTLNHNVMYWYQQKSSQAPKLLFHYYDKDFNNEADTPDNFQSRRPNTSFCFLDIRSPGLGDTAMYLCATSRAFGTRTEAFFGQGTRLTVV.

A word on this clonotype: The junction does not match germline at one end; this may be a read error. The genes are TRBV15 and TRBJ1-5; D unresolved. The germline gives CDR1 LNHNV, CDR2 YYDKDF (reference sequence). CDR3 size: 14 residues. The CDR3 coding sequence is TGTGCCTCCAGCAGAGGGTCTAGCAATCAGCCCCAGCATTTT. This codes for CASSRGSSNQPQHF. The entire variable domain, with the rest obtained from reference TRBV15 and TRBJ1-5, is as follows: DAMVIQNPRYQVTQFGKPVTLSCSQTLNHNVMYWYQQKSSQAPKLLFHYYDKDFNNEADTPDNFQSRRPNTSFCFLDIRSPGLGDTAMYLCASSRGSSNQPQHFGDGTRLSIL.

The rearrangement joins TRBV6-2 or TRBV6-3 to TRBJ2-5; TRBD1 is a possible D gene (6 bases). V was clipped by 5 bases and J by 2 bases, with 12 bases between them. The CDR3 has 14 amino acids. Germline values: CDR1 MNHEY, CDR2 SVGEGT. The CDR3: CASSERQVQETQYF. The DNA for the CDR3 is TGTGCCAGCAGTGAACGACAGGTTCAAGAGACCCAGTACTTC.

As to this clonotype: Since a much larger clone is just one base distant, this may be a read error. The V gene is TRBV7-8, the J gene TRBJ1-2, with 9 nucleotides matching TRBD1. The junction had 3 bases not matched to a gene; V was cut back by 5 bases and J by 8 bases. Germline-derived CDR1 and CDR2 are SGHVS and FQNEAQ. The CDR3 extends over 12 amino acids. CDR3 sequence reads: CASSRDRVGYTF. The CDR3 nucleotides read TGTGCCAGCAGCCGGGACAGGGTCGGCTACACCTTC.

This clonotype has more than one count but fewer than ten. This chain connects TRBV4-3 to TRBJ2-1; D unclear. CDR1 is LGHNA, CDR2 YSLEER, per germline. The CDR3 runs 15 residues. Trimming shortened V by 0 bases and J by 5 bases, and 11 bases separated the two germline ends. The CDR3 DNA reads TGCGCCAGCAGCCAAGATGGTATTAGAGACAATGAGCAGTTCTTC. Encoded protein: CASSQDGIRDNEQFF.

V and J are TRBV7-6 and TRBJ2-7, with no clear D. Trimming took 3 bases from V and 1 from J, leaving 7 bases between them. CDR1 and CDR2 (germline): SGHVS, FNYEAQ. The CDR3 contains 13 residues. CDR3 coding DNA: TGTGCCAGCAGCTTGTCAGAATCCTACGAGCAGTACTTC. Translating gives CASSLSESYEQYF.

The CDR3 region has the DNA TGTGCCAGCAGTTCCACAGAGCTGCGTGTGGACTACGAGCAGTACTTC. Its protein is CASSSTELRVDYEQYF. The V gene is TRBV28, the J gene TRBJ2-7; D remains ambiguous. The CDR3 length is 16 residues. V lost 4 bases and J 3 bases, leaving 19 bases between the germline ends. CDR1 and CDR2 (germline): MDHEN, SYDVKM. The variable domain in full, completed from reference TRBV28 and TRBJ2-7, reads DVKVTQSSRYLVKRTGEKVFLECVQDMDHENMFWYRQDPGLGLRLIYFSYDVKMKEKGDIPEGYSVSREKKERFSLILESASTNQTSMYLCASSSTELRVDYEQYFGPGTRLTVT.

The chain is built from TRBV7-3 and TRBJ2-7; no reliable D call. Trimming shortened V by 2 bases and J by 4 bases, and 9 bases separated the two germline ends. Germline V gene lookup returns CDR1 SGHTA and CDR2 FQGTGA. The CDR3 spans 13 residues. This CDR3 is CASSLVPGYEQYF. The CDR3 DNA reads as TGTGCCAGCAGCTTAGTTCCCGGGTACGAGCAGTACTTC.

With respect to this clonotype: This may be a read error, as it is one base from a much larger clone. This chain joins TRBV7-6 and TRBJ1-1; D is ambiguous. Germline V gene sequence: CDR1 SGHVS, CDR2 FNYEAQ. V dropped 5 bases and J dropped 0 bases, with 7 bases sitting between them. The CDR3 spans 13 residues. Here the CDR3 reads CASSRVLNTEAFF. The CDR3 DNA reads TGTGCCAGCAGCCGCGTTTTGAACACTGAAGCTTTCTTT. Full variable domain (missing parts from reference TRBV7-6 and TRBJ1-1): GAGVSQSPRYKVTKRGQDVALRCDPISGHVSLYWYRQALGQGPEFLTYFNYEAQQDKSGLPNDRFSAERPEGSISTLTIQRTEQRDSAMYRCASSRVLNTEAFFGQGTRLTVV.

This clonotype was picked up a small number of times. The CDR3 nucleotides read TGTGCCAGCAGCTCGGGCCCACTAGCGGGGGGGGGGACCCAGTACTTC. The encoded protein is CASSSGPLAGGGTQYF. V usage is TRBV7-2 and J usage is TRBJ2-5; 13 nucleotides agree with TRBD2. The V segment lost 4 bases and the J segment 7 bases; nucleotides outside the gene matches: 9. CDR3 length: 16 residues. The germline V gene has CDR1 SGHTA and CDR2 FQGNSA.

The CDR3 spells CASSTRTGGRETQYF. The CDR3 coding sequence is TGTGCCAGCAGTACACGGACAGGGGGCAGGGAGACCCAGTACTTC. The chain is built from TRBV28 and TRBJ2-5; 11 bases map to TRBD1. With 5 bases clipped from V and 5 bases from J, the junction kept 7 bases outside the gene matches. The V gene's germline CDR1 is MDHEN and CDR2 SYDVKM. The CDR3 runs to 15 residues.

The rearrangement joins TRBV18 to TRBJ2-7; 10 bases are a match to TRBD1. Germline V CDR1 and CDR2: KGHSH, LQKENI. The V and J ends lost 3 bases and 5 bases, in that order; junction bases with no gene match: 4. This CDR3 is built from 14 residues. The CDR3 coding sequence is TGTGCCAGCTCACCGCGACAGGGGGCCGACGAGCAGTACTTC. Encoded protein: CASSPRQGADEQYF.

This clonotype occurred a few times. This chain links TRBV7-9 with TRBJ1-5; D ambiguous. The ends were cut back, 2 bases at V and 0 bases at J, with 17 bases in the middle. This CDR3 comprises 18 residues. The V gene's germline CDR1 is SEHNR and CDR2 FQNEAQ (reference sequence). The CDR3, as DNA: TGTGCCAGCAGCTTATATTTCGACGGACTACATAGCAATCAGCCCCAGCATTTT. This translates into CASSLYFDGLHSNQPQHF.

This clonotype was seen more than once but under ten times. The rearrangement joins TRBV3-1 to TRBJ1-2; perhaps TRBD1 as D (5 bases). CDR1 is LGHDT and CDR2 is YNNKEL in the germline V gene (reference sequence). The CDR3 covers 12 residues. Between the trimmed V and J ends, which lost 5 bases and 4 bases, there was a span of 8 bases. CDR3 in amino acids: CASSDGGYGYTF. The CDR3 coding sequence is TGTGCCAGCAGCGACGGGGGCTATGGCTACACCTTC.

In its sample, this clonotype was seen a few times. This chain joins TRBV5-4 and TRBJ2-2; TRBD1 might be the D (6 bases). Looked up from germline, CDR1 is SGHNT and CDR2 is YYREEE (reference sequence). V lost 9 bases, J lost 4 bases, and 16 bases lay in between. The CDR3 has 14 residues. CDR3 DNA sequence: TGTGCCACCGCTCCAGGGGAGATCACCGGGGAGCTGTTTTTT. It yields the protein CATAPGEITGELFF.

With regard to this clonotype: A much larger clone differs from this one at a single base, so this may be a read error. The V gene is TRBV6-2 or TRBV6-3, the J gene TRBJ1-1; no firm D call. The CDR3 has 10 amino acids. Germline CDR1 reads MNHEY; CDR2 reads SVGEGT. DNA for the CDR3: TGTGCCAGCAGGAACAGTGAAGCTTTCTTT. This codes for CASRNSEAFF.

This clonotype was counted a few times. The CDR3 region has the DNA TGTGCCAGCAGCCCAAGACAGGGACCGACGTACACTGAAGCTTTCTTT. Protein product: CASSPRQGPTYTEAFF. V and J are TRBV5-6 and TRBJ1-1; the match to TRBD1 covers 7 bases. The CDR3 spans 16 residues. V was pared by 4 bases and J by 3 bases, with 12 bases of the junction left unmatched. CDR1 is SGHDT and CDR2 is YYEEEE in the germline V gene.

J is TRBJ1-1 and V is TRBV29-1; D possibly corresponds to TRBD1 (5 bases). The CDR3 is 15 residues long. Looked up from germline, CDR1 is SQVTM and CDR2 is ANQGSEA. V gave up 3 bases and J gave up 1 base, with 15 bases separating them. The CDR3, as DNA: TGCAGCGTTGAGTTGGGGGGAGTGGCGAACACTGAAGCTTTCTTT. Its translation is CSVELGGVANTEAFF.

Only a few counts were recorded for this clonotype. The rearrangement links TRBV20-1 to TRBJ1-6; D not resolved. The CDR3 is made up of 13 amino acids. Germline CDR1 and CDR2: DFQATT and SNEGSKA (reference sequence). Trimming left V 5 bases short and J 10 bases short, with 15 bases between. CDR3 in amino acids: CSAPGPTGSPLHF. The CDR3 DNA reads as TGCAGTGCTCCCGGACCGACGGGATCACCCCTCCACTTT.

The gene calls are TRBV29-1 and TRBJ2-1; 8 bases are a match to TRBD1. Germline loops: CDR1 SQVTM, CDR2 ANQGSEA. Trimming at V came to 7 bases and at J to 0 bases, leaving 8 bases not matched to a gene. The CDR3 consists of 15 residues. The CDR3 coding sequence is TGCAGCGCCCAGGACAGGGCGAGCTCCTACAATGAGCAGTTCTTC. It codes for CSAQDRASSYNEQFF.

The J gene is TRBJ2-7, the V gene TRBV7-4; maybe TRBD2 (5 bases). Trimming cost V 5 bases and J 3 bases, with 8 bases left between them. Germline V gene lookup returns CDR1 SGHVT and CDR2 SQSDAQ. The CDR3 is 12 amino acids. CDR3 in amino acids: CASSPEGYEQYF. As DNA, the CDR3 is TGTGCCAGCAGCCCAGAGGGCTACGAGCAGTACTTC.

This clonotype occurred a few times. The chain recombines TRBV9 with TRBJ2-5; 7 bases match TRBD1. V was pared by 0 bases and J by 2 bases, with 4 bases of the junction left unmatched. Germline V CDR1 and CDR2: SGDLS, YYNGEE. The CDR3 has 15 amino acids. Here the CDR3 reads CASSVDRGTQETQYF. The CDR3 DNA reads as TGTGCCAGCAGCGTAGACAGGGGAACTCAAGAGACCCAGTACTTC.

The table lists this clonotype with a few counts. The chain has TRBV23-1 and TRBJ2-3, with a possible D match to TRBD2 (6 bases). TRBV23-1 is annotated as an ORF whose role is uncertain. The CDR3 is made up of 17 amino acids. V was shortened by 0 bases and J by 2 bases, with 15 bases between the two germline ends. The DNA for the CDR3 is TGCGCCAGCAGTCAATCCCGCGGGGAGGCACACACAGATACGCAGTATTTT. Its translation: CASSQSRGEAHTDTQYF.

This clonotype was counted at least ten times. The chain carries TRBV28 and TRBJ1-2, with 8 bases fitting TRBD1. V shed 3 bases, J shed 6 bases, and the junction held 12 bases outside the gene matches. This CDR3 has 16 amino acids. The germline V gene has CDR1 MDHEN and CDR2 SYDVKM. The CDR3 loop reads CASSFTQGASRDGYTF. DNA of the CDR3: TGTGCCAGCAGTTTTACCCAGGGGGCAAGTCGAGATGGCTACACCTTC.

A few counts support this clonotype. This chain connects TRBV5-5 to TRBJ1-6; D gene ambiguous. The germline V and J ends were trimmed by 0 bases and 0 bases, with 4 bases remaining between them. The CDR3 runs 15 residues. CDR1 is SGHKS and CDR2 is YYEKEE in the germline V gene (reference sequence). CDR3 amino acids: CASSLESSYNSPLHF. DNA of the CDR3: TGTGCCAGCAGCTTGGAAAGCTCCTATAATTCACCCCTCCACTTT.

CDR3: CASSLSQGALGNTIYF. The CDR3, as DNA: TGTGCCAGCAGCTTGAGCCAGGGGGCTCTTGGAAACACCATATATTTT. The chain links TRBV7-2 to TRBJ1-3; 8 bases are a match to TRBD1. The CDR3 is made up of 16 amino acids. Germline V gene lookup returns CDR1 SGHTA and CDR2 FQGNSA. V lost 3 bases to trimming and J lost 3 bases; unmatched junction nucleotides: 7.

The genes are TRBV18 and TRBJ2-1; tentatively, D is TRBD2 (6 bases). Germline V gene lookup returns CDR1 KGHSH and CDR2 LQKENI. This CDR3 spans 15 amino acids. V was pared by 4 bases and J by 4 bases, with 14 bases between. The CDR3 loop is CASSLKAEGYNEQFF. The CDR3 DNA reads TGTGCCAGCTCACTTAAAGCGGAGGGGTACAATGAGCAGTTCTTC.

V and J are TRBV7-9 and TRBJ2-3; TRBD2 is a possible D gene (6 bases). V lost 9 bases and J lost 3, with 19 bases in between. The CDR3 is 15 amino acids. Germline V gene data show CDR1 as SEHNR and CDR2 as FQNEAQ (reference sequence). CDR3 protein: CARSTRGGVTDTQYF. In DNA, the CDR3 is TGTGCCAGATCCACTCGGGGAGGTGTTACAGATACGCAGTATTTT. The full variable domain, rest sourced from reference TRBV7-9 and TRBJ2-3, is DTGVSQNPRHKITKRGQNVTFRCDPISEHNRLYWYRQTLGQGPEFLTYFQNEAQLEKSRLLSDRFSAERPKGSFSTLEIQRTEQGDSAMYLCARSTRGGVTDTQYFGPGTRLTVL.

In its sample, this clonotype was seen a few times. A single base separates this from a much larger clone, so it may be a read error. The rearrangement joins TRBV5-4 to TRBJ2-5; the match to TRBD2 covers 12 bases. The germline CDR1 and CDR2 sequences are SGHNT and YYREEE (reference sequence). This CDR3 has 15 amino acids. The ends lost 3 bases at V and 4 bases at J; junction bases unmatched: 4. The CDR3 sequence: CASSSGLAGLETQYF. For the CDR3, the DNA is TGTGCCAGCAGCTCCGGACTAGCGGGGTTAGAGACCCAGTACTTC.